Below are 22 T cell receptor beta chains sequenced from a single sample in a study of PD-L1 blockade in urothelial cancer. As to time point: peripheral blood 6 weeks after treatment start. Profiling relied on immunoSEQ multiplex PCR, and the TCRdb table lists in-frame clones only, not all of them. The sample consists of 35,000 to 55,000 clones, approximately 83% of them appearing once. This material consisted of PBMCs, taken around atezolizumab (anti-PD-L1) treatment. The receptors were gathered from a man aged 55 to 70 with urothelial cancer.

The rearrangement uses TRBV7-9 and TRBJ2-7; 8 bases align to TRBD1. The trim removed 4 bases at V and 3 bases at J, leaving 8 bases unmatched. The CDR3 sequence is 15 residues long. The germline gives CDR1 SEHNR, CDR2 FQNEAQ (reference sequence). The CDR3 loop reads CASSSTGQERYEQYF. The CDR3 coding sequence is TGTGCCAGCAGCTCAACGGGACAGGAACGCTACGAGCAGTACTTC.

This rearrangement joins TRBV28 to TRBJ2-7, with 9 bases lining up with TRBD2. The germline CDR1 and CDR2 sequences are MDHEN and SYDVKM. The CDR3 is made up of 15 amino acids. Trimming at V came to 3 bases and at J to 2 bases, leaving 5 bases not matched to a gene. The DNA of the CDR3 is TGTGCCAGCAGTTTGGGACTAGCAGGGACCTACGAGCAGTACTTC. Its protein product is CASSLGLAGTYEQYF.

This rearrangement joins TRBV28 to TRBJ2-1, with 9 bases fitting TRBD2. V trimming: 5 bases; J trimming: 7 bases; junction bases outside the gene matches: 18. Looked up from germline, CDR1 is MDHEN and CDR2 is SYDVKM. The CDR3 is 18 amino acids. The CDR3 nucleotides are TGTGCCAGCAGTAAAATGCCCTATAGCGGGGGCCGAGGAAATGAGCAGTTCTTC. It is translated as CASSKMPYSGGRGNEQFF.

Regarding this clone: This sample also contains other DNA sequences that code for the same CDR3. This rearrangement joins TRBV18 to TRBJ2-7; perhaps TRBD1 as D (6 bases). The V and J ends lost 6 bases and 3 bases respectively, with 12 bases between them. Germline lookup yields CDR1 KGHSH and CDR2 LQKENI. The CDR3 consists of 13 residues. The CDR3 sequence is CASSAGAFYEQYF. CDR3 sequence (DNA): TGTGCCAGCTCCGCAGGGGCCTTCTACGAGCAGTACTTC.

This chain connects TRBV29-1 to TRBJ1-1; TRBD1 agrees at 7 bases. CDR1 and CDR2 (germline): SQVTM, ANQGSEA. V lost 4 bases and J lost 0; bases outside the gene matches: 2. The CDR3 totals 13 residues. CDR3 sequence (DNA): TGCAGCGTTGGGACAGGCCTGAACACTGAAGCTTTCTTT. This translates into CSVGTGLNTEAFF.

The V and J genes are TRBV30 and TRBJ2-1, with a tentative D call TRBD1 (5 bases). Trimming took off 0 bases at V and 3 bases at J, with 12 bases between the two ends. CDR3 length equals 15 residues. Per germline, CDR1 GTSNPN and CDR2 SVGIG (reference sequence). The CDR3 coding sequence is TGTGCCTGGAGTGTACCAGGGCCCAACTACAATGAGCAGTTCTTC. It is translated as CAWSVPGPNYNEQFF. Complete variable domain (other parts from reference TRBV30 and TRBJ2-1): SQTIHQWPATLVQPVGSPLSLECTVEGTSNPNLYWYRQAAGRGLQLLFYSVGIGQISSEVPQNLSASRPQDRQFILSSKKLLLSDSGFYLCAWSVPGPNYNEQFFGPGTRLTVL.

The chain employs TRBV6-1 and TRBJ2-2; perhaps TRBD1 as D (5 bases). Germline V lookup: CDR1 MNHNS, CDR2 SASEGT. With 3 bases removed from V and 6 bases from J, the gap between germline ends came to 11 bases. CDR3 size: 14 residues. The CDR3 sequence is CASSDRTFSGELFF. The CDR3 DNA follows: TGTGCCAGCAGTGACAGGACATTCTCCGGGGAGCTGTTTTTT.

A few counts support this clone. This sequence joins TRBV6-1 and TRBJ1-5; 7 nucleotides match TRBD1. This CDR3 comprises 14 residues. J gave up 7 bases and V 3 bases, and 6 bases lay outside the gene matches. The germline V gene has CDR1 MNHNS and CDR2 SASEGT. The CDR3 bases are TGTGCCAGCAGTGAGGGGGACAGTGGACAGCCCCAGCATTTT. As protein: CASSEGDSGQPQHF.

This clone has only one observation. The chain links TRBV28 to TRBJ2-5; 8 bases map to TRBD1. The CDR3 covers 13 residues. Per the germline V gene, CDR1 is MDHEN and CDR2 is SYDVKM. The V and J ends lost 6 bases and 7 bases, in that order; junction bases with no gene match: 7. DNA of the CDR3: TGTGCCAGCAGACCACAGGGGGACGGGACCCAGTACTTC. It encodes CASRPQGDGTQYF.

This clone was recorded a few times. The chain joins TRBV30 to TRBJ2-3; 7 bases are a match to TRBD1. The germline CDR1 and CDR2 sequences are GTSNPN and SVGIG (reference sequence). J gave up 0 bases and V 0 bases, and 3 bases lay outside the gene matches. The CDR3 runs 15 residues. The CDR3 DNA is TGTGCCTGGAGTGTAGGGACAGCGAGCACAGATACGCAGTATTTT. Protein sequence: CAWSVGTASTDTQYF.

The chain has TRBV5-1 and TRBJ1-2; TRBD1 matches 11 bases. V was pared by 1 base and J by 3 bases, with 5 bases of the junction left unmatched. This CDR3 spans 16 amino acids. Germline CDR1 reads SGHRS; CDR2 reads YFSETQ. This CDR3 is CASSLLGTGGHYGYTF. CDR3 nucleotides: TGCGCCAGCAGCTTGTTGGGGACAGGGGGTCACTATGGCTACACCTTC.

The CDR3, as DNA: TGTGCCAGCAGCTTACTGGGGGGGCGAAATTCACCCCTCCACTTT. It translates to CASSLLGGRNSPLHF. The chain recombines TRBV7-2 with TRBJ1-6; D perhaps matches TRBD1 (6 bases). Trimming took 2 bases from V and 7 from J, leaving 12 bases between them. Germline CDR1 and CDR2: SGHTA and FQGNSA. The CDR3 runs to 15 residues.

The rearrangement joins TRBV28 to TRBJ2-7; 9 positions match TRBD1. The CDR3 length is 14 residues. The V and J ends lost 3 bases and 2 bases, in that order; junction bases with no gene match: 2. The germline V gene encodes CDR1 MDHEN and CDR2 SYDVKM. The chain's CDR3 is CASSFGTGTYEQYF. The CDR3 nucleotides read TGTGCCAGCAGTTTCGGGACAGGGACCTACGAGCAGTACTTC.

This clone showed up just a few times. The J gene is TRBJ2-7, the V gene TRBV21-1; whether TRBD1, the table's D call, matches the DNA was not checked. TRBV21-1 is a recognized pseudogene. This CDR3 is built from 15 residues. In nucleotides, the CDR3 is TGTGCCAGCAGCATATTCAGATACAGGGTCCACGAGCAGTACTTC. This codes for CASSIFRYRVHEQYF.

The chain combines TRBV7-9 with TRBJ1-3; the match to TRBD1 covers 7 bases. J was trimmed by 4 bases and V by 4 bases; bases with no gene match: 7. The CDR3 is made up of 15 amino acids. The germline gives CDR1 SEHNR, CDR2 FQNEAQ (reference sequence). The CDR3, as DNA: TGTGCCAGCAGCTCGCACAGGGGCTCGGGAAACACCATATATTTT. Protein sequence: CASSSHRGSGNTIYF.

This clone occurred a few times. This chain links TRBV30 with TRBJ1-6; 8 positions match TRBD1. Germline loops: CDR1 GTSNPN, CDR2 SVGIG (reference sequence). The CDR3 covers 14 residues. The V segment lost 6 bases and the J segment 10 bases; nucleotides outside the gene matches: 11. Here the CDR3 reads CACKTGEEGSPLHF. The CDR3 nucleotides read TGTGCCTGCAAGACAGGGGAAGAAGGATCACCCCTCCACTTT.

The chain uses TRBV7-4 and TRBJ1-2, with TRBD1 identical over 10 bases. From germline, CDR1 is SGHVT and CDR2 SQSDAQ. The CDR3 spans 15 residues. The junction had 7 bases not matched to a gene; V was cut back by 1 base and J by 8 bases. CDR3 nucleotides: TGTGCCAGCAGCTTAGGCGACAGGGGGCGGGGAGGCTACACCTTC. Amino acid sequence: CASSLGDRGRGGYTF.

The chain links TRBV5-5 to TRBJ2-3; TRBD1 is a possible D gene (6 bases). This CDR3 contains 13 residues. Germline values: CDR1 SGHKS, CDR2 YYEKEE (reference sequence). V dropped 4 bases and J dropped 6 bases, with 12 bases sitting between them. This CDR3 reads CASSVSGVDTQYF. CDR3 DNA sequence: TGTGCCAGCAGCGTTTCAGGGGTGGATACGCAGTATTTT.

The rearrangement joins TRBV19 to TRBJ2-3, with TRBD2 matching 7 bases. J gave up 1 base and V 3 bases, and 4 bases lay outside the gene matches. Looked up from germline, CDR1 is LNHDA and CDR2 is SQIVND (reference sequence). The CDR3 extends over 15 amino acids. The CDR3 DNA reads TGTGCCAGTAGTATCCAAAGCGGGGGCACAGATACGCAGTATTTT. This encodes CASSIQSGGTDTQYF.

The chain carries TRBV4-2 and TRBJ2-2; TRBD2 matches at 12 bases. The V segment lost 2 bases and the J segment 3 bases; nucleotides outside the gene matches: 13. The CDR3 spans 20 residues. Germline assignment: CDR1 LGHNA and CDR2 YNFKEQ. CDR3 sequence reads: CASSQPPASGGGRDTGELFF. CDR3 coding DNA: TGTGCCAGCAGCCAACCCCCTGCTAGCGGGGGGGGCCGAGACACCGGGGAGCTGTTTTTT.

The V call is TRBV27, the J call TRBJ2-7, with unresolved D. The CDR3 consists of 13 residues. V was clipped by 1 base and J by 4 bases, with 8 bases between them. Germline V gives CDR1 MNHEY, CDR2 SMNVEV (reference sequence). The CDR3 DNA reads TGTGCCAGCAGTTTATTGAGAACTTACGAGCAGTACTTC. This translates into CASSLLRTYEQYF.

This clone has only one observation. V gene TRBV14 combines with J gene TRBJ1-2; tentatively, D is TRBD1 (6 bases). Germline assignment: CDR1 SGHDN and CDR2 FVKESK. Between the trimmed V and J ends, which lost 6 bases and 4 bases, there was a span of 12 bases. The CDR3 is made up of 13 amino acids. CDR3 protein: CASSPDRSYGYTF. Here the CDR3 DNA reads TGTGCCAGCAGTCCCGACAGGTCCTATGGCTACACCTTC. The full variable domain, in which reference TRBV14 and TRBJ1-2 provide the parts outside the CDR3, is EAGVTQFPSHSVIEKGQTVTLRCDPISGHDNLYWYRRVMGKEIKFLLHFVKESKQDESGMPNNRFLAERTGGTYSTLKVQPAELEDSGVYFCASSPDRSYGYTFGSGTRLTVV.